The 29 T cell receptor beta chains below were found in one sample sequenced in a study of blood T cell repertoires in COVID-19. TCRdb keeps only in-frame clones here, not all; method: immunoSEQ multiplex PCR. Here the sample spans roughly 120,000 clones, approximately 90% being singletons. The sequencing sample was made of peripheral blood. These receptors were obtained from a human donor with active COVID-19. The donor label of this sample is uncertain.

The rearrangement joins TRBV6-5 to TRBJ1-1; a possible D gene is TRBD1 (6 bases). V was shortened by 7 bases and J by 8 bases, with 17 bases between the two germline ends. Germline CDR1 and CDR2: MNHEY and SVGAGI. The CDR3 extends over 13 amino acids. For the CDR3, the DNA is TGTGCCAGCATCGAACGGGGTGGACAGGAAGCTTTCTTT. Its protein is CASIERGGQEAFF.

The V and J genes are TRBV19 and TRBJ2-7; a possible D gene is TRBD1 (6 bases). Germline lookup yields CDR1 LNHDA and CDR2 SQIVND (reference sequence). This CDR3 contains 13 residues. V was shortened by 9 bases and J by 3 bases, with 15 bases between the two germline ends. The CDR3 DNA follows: TGTGCCAGCTCAGGGGCTTTTGGCTACGAGCAGTACTTC. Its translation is CASSGAFGYEQYF.

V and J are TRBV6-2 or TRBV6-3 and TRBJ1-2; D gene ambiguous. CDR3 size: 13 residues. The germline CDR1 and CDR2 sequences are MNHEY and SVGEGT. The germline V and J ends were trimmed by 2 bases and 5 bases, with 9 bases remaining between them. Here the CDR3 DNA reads TGTGCCAGCAGTTACGGCTCGGGTTATGGCTACACCTTC. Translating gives CASSYGSGYGYTF.

The CDR3 DNA is TGTGCCAGCAGCTTAGGACTAGCGGCAGATACGCAGTATTTT. It encodes CASSLGLAADTQYF. The chain employs TRBV7-3 and TRBJ2-3; 10 bases are a match to TRBD2. Germline values: CDR1 SGHTA, CDR2 FQGTGA. The CDR3 sequence is 14 residues long. J gave up 4 bases and V 2 bases, and 0 bases lay outside the gene matches.

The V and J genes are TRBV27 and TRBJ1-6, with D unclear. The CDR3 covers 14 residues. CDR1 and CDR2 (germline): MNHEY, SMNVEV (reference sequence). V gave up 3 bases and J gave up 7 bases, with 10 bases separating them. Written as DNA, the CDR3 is TGTGCCAGCAGTTTTGGCCCATCAAATTCACCCCTCCACTTT. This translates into CASSFGPSNSPLHF.

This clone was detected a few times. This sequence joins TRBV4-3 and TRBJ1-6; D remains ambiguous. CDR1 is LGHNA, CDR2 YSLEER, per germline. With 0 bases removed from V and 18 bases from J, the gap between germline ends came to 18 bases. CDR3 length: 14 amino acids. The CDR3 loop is CASSQDVYGVRSHF. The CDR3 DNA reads TGCGCCAGCAGCCAAGATGTCTACGGGGTCCGCTCCCACTTT.

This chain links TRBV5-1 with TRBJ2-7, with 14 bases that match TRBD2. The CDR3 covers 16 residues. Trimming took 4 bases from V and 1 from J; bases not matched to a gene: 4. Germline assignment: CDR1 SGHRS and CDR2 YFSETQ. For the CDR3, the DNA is TGCGCCAGCAGCCGGGGACTAGCGGGGGCGTCCTACGAGCAGTACTTC. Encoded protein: CASSRGLAGASYEQYF.

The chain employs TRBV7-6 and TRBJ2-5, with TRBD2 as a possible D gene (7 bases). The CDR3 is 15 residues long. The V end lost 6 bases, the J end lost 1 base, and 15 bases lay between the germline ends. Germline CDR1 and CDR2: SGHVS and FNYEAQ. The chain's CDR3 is CASSEHGGAQETQYF. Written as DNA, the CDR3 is TGTGCCAGCAGTGAGCATGGGGGGGCCCAAGAGACCCAGTACTTC.

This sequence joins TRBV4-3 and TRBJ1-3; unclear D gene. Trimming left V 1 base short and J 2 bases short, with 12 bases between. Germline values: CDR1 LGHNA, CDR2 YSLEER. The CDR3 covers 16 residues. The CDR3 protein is CASSQAPGLAGNTIYF. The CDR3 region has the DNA TGCGCCAGCAGCCAAGCGCCGGGTTTGGCTGGAAACACCATATATTTT.

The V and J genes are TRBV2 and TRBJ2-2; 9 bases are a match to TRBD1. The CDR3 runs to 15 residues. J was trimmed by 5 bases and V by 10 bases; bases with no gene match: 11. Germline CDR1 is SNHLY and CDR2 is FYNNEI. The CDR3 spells CAIPPTGGSTGELFF. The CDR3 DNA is TGTGCCATCCCACCCACAGGGGGCTCGACCGGGGAGCTGTTTTTT.

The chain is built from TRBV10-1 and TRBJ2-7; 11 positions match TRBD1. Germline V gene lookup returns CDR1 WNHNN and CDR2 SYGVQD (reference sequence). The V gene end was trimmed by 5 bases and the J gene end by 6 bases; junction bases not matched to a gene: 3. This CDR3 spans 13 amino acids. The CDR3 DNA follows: TGCGCCAGCAGTCGGACAGGGGGCGGCGAGCAGTACTTC. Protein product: CASSRTGGGEQYF.

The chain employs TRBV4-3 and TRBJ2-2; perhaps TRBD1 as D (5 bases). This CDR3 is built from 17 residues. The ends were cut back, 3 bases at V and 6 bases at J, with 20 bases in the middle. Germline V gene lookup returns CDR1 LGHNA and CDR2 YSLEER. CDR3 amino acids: CASSHRKGVGGAGELFF. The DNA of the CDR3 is TGCGCCAGCAGCCACCGAAAAGGGGTCGGTGGGGCCGGGGAGCTGTTTTTT.

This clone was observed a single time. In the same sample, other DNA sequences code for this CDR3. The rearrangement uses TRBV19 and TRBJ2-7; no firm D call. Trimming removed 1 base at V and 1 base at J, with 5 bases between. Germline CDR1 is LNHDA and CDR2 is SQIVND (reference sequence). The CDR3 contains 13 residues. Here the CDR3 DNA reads TGTGCCAGTAGTATAGGTTCGTCCTACGAGCAGTACTTC. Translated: CASSIGSSYEQYF.

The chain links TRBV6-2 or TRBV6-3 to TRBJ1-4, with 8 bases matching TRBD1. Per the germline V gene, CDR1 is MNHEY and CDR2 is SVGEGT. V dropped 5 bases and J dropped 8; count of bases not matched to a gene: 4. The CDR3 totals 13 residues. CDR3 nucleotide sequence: TGTGCCAGCAGTAGACAGGGGAACGAAAAACTGTTTTTT. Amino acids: CASSRQGNEKLFF.

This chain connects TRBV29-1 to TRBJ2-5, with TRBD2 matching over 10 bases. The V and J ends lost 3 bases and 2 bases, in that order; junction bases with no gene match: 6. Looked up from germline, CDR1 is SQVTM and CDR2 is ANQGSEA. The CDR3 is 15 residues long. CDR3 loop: CSVDTPSGGQETQYF. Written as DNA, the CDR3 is TGCAGCGTTGATACGCCTAGCGGGGGACAAGAGACCCAGTACTTC.

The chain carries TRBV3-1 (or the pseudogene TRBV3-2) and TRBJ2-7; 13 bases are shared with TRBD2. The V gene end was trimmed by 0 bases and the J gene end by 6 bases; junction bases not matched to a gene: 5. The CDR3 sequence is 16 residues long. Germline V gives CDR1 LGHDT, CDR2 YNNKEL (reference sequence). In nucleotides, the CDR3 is TGTGCCAGCAGCCAAGAACGACTAGCGGGGGGCTCCGAGCAGTACTTC. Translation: CASSQERLAGGSEQYF.

The CDR3 DNA sequence: TGTGCCTGTCCGGAGGGAGATACGCAGTATTTT. This encodes CACPEGDTQYF. The chain has TRBV30 and TRBJ2-3; the D gene is possibly TRBD2 (6 bases). The V gene's germline CDR1 is GTSNPN and CDR2 SVGIG (reference sequence). Trimming removed 6 bases from V and 5 bases from J, with 9 bases in between. CDR3 length equals 11 residues.

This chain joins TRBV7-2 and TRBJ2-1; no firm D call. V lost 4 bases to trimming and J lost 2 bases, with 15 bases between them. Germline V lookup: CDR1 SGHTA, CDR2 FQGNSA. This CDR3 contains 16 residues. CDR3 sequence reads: CASSSRSGATYNEQFF. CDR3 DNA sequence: TGTGCCAGCAGCTCTAGGTCCGGTGCTACCTACAATGAGCAGTTCTTC.

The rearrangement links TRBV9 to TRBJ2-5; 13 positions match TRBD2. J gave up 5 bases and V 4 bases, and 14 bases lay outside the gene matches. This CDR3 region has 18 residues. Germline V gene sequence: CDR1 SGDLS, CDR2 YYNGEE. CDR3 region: CASSSGLAGVLLGETQYF. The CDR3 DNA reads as TGTGCCAGCAGCTCAGGACTAGCGGGGGTCCTTTTGGGGGAGACCCAGTACTTC.

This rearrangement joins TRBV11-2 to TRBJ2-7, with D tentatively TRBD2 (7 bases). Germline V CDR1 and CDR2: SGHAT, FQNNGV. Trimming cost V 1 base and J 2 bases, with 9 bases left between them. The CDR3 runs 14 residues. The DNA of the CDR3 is TGTGCCAGCAGCTTAGCGGGGGGCACCTACGAGCAGTACTTC. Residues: CASSLAGGTYEQYF.

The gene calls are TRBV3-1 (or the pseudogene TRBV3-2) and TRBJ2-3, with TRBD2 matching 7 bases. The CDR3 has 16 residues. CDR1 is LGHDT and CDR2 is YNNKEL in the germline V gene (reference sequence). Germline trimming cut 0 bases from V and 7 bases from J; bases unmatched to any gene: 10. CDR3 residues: CASSQEASGYLYTQYF. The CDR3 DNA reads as TGTGCCAGCAGCCAAGAGGCTAGCGGATACCTGTATACGCAGTATTTT.

The CDR3 region has the DNA TGTGCCAGCAGCCTATGGTTTAGCGGGGGGGGCTCCTACAATGAGCAGTTCTTC. Its translation is CASSLWFSGGGSYNEQFF. The V and J genes are TRBV3-1 (or the pseudogene TRBV3-2) and TRBJ2-1; TRBD2 agrees at 11 bases. After removal of 4 bases from V and 0 bases from J, the junction contained 8 bases not matched to a gene. CDR1 LGHDT and CDR2 YNNKEL come from the germline V gene (reference sequence). The CDR3 consists of 18 residues.

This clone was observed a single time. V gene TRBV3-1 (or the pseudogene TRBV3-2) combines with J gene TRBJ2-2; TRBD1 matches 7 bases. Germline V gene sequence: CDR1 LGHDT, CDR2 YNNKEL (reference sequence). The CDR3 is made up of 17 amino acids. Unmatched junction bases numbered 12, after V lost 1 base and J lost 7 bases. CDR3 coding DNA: TGTGCCAGCAGCCAAGGACAGTTGGGACAGAGAAGCGGGGAGCTGTTTTTT. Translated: CASSQGQLGQRSGELFF.

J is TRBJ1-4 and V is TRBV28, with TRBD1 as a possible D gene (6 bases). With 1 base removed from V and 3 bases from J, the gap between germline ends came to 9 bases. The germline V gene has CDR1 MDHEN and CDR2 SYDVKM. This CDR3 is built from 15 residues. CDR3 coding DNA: TGTGCCAGCAGTTTATACAGGGCCTCTAATGAAAAACTGTTTTTT. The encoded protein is CASSLYRASNEKLFF.

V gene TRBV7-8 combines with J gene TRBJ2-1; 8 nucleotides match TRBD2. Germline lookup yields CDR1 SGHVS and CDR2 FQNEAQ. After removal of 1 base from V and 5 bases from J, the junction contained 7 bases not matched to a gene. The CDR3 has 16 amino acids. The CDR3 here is CASSLVPAGGHNEQFF. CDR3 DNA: TGTGCCAGCAGCTTAGTTCCGGCGGGGGGCCACAATGAGCAGTTCTTC.

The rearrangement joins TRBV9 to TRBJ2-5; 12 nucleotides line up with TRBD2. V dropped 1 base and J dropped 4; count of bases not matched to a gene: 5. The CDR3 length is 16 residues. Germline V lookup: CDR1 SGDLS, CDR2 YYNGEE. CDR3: CASSVRSSGGAETQYF. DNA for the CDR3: TGTGCCAGCAGCGTACGGTCTAGCGGGGGGGCAGAGACCCAGTACTTC. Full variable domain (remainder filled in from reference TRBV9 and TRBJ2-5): DSGVTQTPKHLITATGQRVTLRCSPRSGDLSVYWYQQSLDQGLQFLIQYYNGEERAKGNILERFSAQQFPDLHSELNLSSLELGDSALYFCASSVRSSGGAETQYFGPGTRLLVL.

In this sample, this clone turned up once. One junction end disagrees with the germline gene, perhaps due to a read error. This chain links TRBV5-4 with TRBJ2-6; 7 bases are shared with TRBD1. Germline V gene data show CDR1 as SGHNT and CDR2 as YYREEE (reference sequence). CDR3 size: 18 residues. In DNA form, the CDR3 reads TGTGCCAGCAGCCCCCGACAGGGTTCTTCGCCTGGTGCCAACGTCCTGACTTTC. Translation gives CASSPRQGSSPGANVLTF.

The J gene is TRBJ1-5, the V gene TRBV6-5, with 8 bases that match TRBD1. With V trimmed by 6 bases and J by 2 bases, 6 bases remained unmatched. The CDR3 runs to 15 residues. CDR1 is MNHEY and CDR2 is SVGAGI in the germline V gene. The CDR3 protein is CASRRTGSGNQPQHF. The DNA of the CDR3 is TGTGCCAGCAGAAGGACAGGGTCTGGCAATCAGCCCCAGCATTTT.

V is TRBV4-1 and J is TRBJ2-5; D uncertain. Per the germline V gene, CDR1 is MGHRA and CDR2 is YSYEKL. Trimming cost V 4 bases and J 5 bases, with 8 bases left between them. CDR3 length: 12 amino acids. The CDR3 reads CASSPERETQYF. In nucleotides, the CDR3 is TGCGCCAGCAGCCCAGAACGGGAGACCCAGTACTTC.